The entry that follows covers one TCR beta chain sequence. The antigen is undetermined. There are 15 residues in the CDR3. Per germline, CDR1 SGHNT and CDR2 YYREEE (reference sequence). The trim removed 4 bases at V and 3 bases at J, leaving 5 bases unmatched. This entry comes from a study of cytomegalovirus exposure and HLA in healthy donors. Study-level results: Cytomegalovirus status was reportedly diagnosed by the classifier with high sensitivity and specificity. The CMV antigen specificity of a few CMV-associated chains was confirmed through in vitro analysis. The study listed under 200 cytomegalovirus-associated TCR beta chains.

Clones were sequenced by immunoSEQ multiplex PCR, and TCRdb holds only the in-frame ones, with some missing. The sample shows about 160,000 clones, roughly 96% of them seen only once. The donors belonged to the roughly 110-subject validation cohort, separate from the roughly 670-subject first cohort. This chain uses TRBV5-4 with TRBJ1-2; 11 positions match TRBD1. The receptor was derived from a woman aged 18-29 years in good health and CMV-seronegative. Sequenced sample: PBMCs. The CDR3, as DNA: TGTGCCAGCAGCGCCGGACAGGGGGCGCACTATGGCTACACCTTC. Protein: CASSAGQGAHYGYTF.